Listed here are 14 T cell receptor beta chains from one sample, sequenced in a study of T cell responses to AZD1222 COVID-19 vaccine (dated by TCRdb to about 2021). Explained via the paper, the time point label denotes: about 28 days (+/-7) after the second vaccine dose. Library creation used the immunoSEQ multiplex PCR assay. Imported from immuneACCESS, the table was reduced by TCRdb to in-frame sequences with V and J called. These copies leave out some clones; in studies compared against another copy, an unresolved V gene accounts for under half, and the cause of the remainder is not known. For this sample the table gives about 180,000 clones, of which around 88% were detected only once. The top ten clonotypes cover roughly 10% of the sample. The starting material was peripheral blood, obtained 28 days after the second AZD1222 dose. The source of these receptors is an adult who received the AZD1222 COVID-19 vaccine.

V gene TRBV7-7 combines with J gene TRBJ2-1; no definite D call. The CDR3 covers 15 residues. Trimming cost V 5 bases and J 0 bases, with 11 bases left between them. Looked up from germline, CDR1 is SSHAT and CDR2 is FNYEAQ (reference sequence). The CDR3 DNA reads TGTGCCAGCAGCCGTGACGCGAGCTCCTACAATGAGCAGTTCTTC. Translated, it gives CASSRDASSYNEQFF.

The chain joins TRBV20-1 to TRBJ2-3, with a possible D match to TRBD1 (6 bases). CDR3 length: 14 residues. The germline V gene encodes CDR1 DFQATT and CDR2 SNEGSKA (reference sequence). V shed 3 bases and J shed 6 bases, with 16 bases lying between them. The CDR3 reads CSASKGTDRDTQYF. Written as DNA, the CDR3 is TGCAGTGCTAGTAAAGGTACCGACAGGGATACGCAGTATTTT.

The rearrangement uses TRBV19 and TRBJ1-5; D call uncertain. CDR1 LNHDA and CDR2 SQIVND come from the germline V gene (reference sequence). Trimming shortened V by 6 bases and J by 0 bases, and 12 bases separated the two germline ends. The CDR3 contains 15 residues. CDR3 in DNA: TGTGCCAGTAGATTCACCGGGGTTAGCAATCAGCCCCAGCATTTT. Its protein is CASRFTGVSNQPQHF.

This clone was observed a handful of times. V is TRBV5-5 and J is TRBJ1-1; TRBD1 matches at 12 bases. The CDR3 extends over 15 amino acids. CDR1 and CDR2 (germline): SGHKS, YYEKEE (reference sequence). J lost 8 bases, V lost 4 bases, and 9 bases had no gene match. CDR3 residues: CASSRPGQGAREAFF. The CDR3 DNA follows: TGTGCCAGCAGCCGCCCGGGACAGGGGGCCAGGGAAGCTTTCTTT.

In its sample, this clone was seen once. V and J are TRBV6-6 and TRBJ2-4; no clear D gene. V was shortened by 3 bases and J by 8 bases, with 5 bases between the two germline ends. This CDR3 contains 11 residues. CDR1 is MNHNY, CDR2 SVGAGI, per germline (reference sequence). The CDR3: CASSYSDIQYF. CDR3 DNA sequence: TGTGCCAGCAGTTATTCGGACATTCAGTACTTC.

This chain uses TRBV11-2 with TRBJ2-7; perhaps TRBD1 as D (5 bases). Trimming cost V 3 bases and J 4 bases, with 19 bases left between them. Germline values: CDR1 SGHAT, CDR2 FQNNGV. The CDR3 extends over 16 amino acids. The CDR3 DNA follows: TGTGCCAGCAGCTTGAACAGAGTAGGGGATTCGTACGAGCAGTACTTC. It codes for CASSLNRVGDSYEQYF.

The gene calls are TRBV6-2 or TRBV6-3 and TRBJ2-3, with 9 bases fitting TRBD1. With 6 bases clipped from V and 4 bases from J, the junction kept 11 bases outside the gene matches. The CDR3 has 16 amino acids. Germline values: CDR1 MNHEY, CDR2 SVGEGT. The CDR3, as DNA: TGTGCCAGCAGCCATATCGGACAGGGGAGGGCAGATACGCAGTATTTT. Encoded protein: CASSHIGQGRADTQYF.

The chain has TRBV9 and TRBJ1-1; TRBD1 agrees at 11 bases. J was trimmed by 0 bases and V by 4 bases; bases with no gene match: 8. From germline, CDR1 is SGDLS and CDR2 YYNGEE. The CDR3 is 17 amino acids. The CDR3 DNA reads TGTGCCAGCAGCCCCGGGACAGGGGGGTTCATGAACACTGAAGCTTTCTTT. This translates into CASSPGTGGFMNTEAFF.

The chain has TRBV7-2 and TRBJ2-2; 7 bases align to TRBD1. Germline loops: CDR1 SGHTA, CDR2 FQGNSA. The J segment lost 1 base and the V segment lost 5 bases, leaving 4 bases of the junction unmatched. CDR3 length: 15 residues. The CDR3 region has the DNA TGTGCCAGCAGCAGGGACAGACGGAACACCGGGGAGCTGTTTTTT. It codes for CASSRDRRNTGELFF. The variable domain in full, completed from reference TRBV7-2 and TRBJ2-2, reads GAGVSQSPSNKVTEKGKDVELRCDPISGHTALYWYRQSLGQGLEFLIYFQGNSAPDKSGLPSDRFSAERTGGSVSTLTIQRTQQEDSAVYLCASSRDRRNTGELFFGEGSRLTVL.

This sequence joins TRBV7-3 and TRBJ2-7, with TRBD1 identical over 9 bases. Losses at the gene ends were 0 bases for V and 6 bases for J; bases not matched to a gene: 6. Germline CDR1 and CDR2: SGHTA and FQGTGA. This CDR3 spans 15 amino acids. Here the CDR3 reads CASSLTGTGYGEQYF. DNA for the CDR3: TGTGCCAGCAGCTTAACCGGGACAGGGTACGGCGAGCAGTACTTC. The entire variable domain, with the rest obtained from reference TRBV7-3 and TRBJ2-7, is as follows: GAGVSQTPSNKVTEKGKYVELRCDPISGHTALYWYRQSLGQGPEFLIYFQGTGAADDSGLPNDRFFAVRPEGSVSTLKIQRTERGDSAVYLCASSLTGTGYGEQYFGPGTRLTVT.

This clone was detected once. The chain uses TRBV6-5 and TRBJ2-7; TRBD1 aligns across 7 bases. This CDR3 is built from 13 residues. Germline loops: CDR1 MNHEY, CDR2 SVGAGI. Germline trimming cut 0 bases from V and 9 bases from J; bases unmatched to any gene: 5. Written as DNA, the CDR3 is TGTGCCAGCAGTTACTCGGGACAGATACGGCAGTACTTC. This sequence encodes CASSYSGQIRQYF.

J is TRBJ2-7 and V is TRBV7-6, with a weak D call TRBD1 (5 bases). Germline lookup yields CDR1 SGHVS and CDR2 FNYEAQ. V gave up 6 bases and J gave up 3 bases, with 12 bases separating them. CDR3 size: 13 residues. The CDR3 region has the DNA TGTGCCAGCAGTCCTCTCCAGGGCTACGAGCAGTACTTC. This sequence encodes CASSPLQGYEQYF.

The chain has TRBV5-8 and TRBJ1-1; D might be TRBD1 (6 bases). Trimming took 4 bases from V and 2 from J, leaving 18 bases between them. The V gene's germline CDR1 is SGHTS and CDR2 YDEGEE. The CDR3 spans 16 residues. The CDR3 loop reads CASSRGTLNINTEAFF. The CDR3, as DNA: TGTGCCAGCAGCCGCGGGACACTAAATATCAACACTGAAGCTTTCTTT.

The chain uses TRBV5-1 and TRBJ2-7; 9 bases map to TRBD1. The trim removed 3 bases at V and 6 bases at J, leaving 10 bases unmatched. The CDR3 spans 15 residues. Germline V gives CDR1 SGHRS, CDR2 YFSETQ. The CDR3, as DNA: TGCGCCAGCAGCTCGACCGGGACAGGGATGGGCGAGCAGTACTTC. Its translation is CASSSTGTGMGEQYF.